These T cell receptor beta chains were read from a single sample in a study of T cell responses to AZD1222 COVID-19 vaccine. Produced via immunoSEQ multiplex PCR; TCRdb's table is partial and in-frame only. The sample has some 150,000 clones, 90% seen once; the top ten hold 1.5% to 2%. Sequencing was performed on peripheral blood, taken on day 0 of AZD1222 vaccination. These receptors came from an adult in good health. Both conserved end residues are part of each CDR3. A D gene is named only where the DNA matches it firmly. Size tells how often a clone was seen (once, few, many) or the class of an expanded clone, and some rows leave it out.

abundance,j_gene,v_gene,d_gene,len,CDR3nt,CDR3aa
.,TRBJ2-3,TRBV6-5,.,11,TGTGCCAGCTTCACAGGCTCCTTGCAGTATTTT,CASFTGSLQYF
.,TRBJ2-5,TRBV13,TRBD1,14,TGTGCCAGCAGCTTAGACAGGGGCCAAGAGACCCAGTACTTC,CASSLDRGQETQYF
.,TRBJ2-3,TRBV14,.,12,TGTGCCAGCAGCCAAGTTGGAGATACGCAGTATTTT,CASSQVGDTQYF
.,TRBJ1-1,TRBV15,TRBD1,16,TGTGCCACCAGCAGAATCCGACAGGGACTTTACGCTGAAGCTTTCTTT,CATSRIRQGLYAEAFF
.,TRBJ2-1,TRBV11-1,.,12,TGTGCCAGCAGCCTGTGGGGCAATGAGCAGTTCTTC,CASSLWGNEQFF
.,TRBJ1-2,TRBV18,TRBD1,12,TGTGCCAGCTCACCCGACAGGGATGGCTACACCTTC,CASSPDRDGYTF
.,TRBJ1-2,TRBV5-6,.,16,TGTGCCAGCAGCTTGTCGGCCTATTGGCGGGGGGCCAACGTCACCTTC,CASSLSAYWRGANVTF
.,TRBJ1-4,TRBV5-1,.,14,TGCGCCAGCAGCCTACACCCAACTAATGAAAAACTGTTTTTT,CASSLHPTNEKLFF
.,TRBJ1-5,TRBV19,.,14,TGTGCCAGTAGTGCCCCAGGTAGCAATCAGCCCCAGCATTTT,CASSAPGSNQPQHF
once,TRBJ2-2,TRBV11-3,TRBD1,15,TGTGCCAGCAGCGGAGGGACAGGGAACACCGGGGAGCTGTTTTTT,CASSGGTGNTGELFF
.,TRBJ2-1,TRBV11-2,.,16,TGTGCCAGCAGCATGGGAATGGGGAGCTCCTACAATGAGCAGTTCTTC,CASSMGMGSSYNEQFF
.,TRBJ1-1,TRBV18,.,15,TGTGCCAGCTCACGGGGTCCGGGCCCGAACACTGAAGCTTTCTTT,CASSRGPGPNTEAFF
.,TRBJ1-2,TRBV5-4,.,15,TGTGCCAGCAGCTTGAGTGGACAGTCCCACTTAGGCTACACCTTC,CASSLSGQSHLGYTF
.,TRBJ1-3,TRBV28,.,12,TGTGCCAGCAGAATCCCCGGAAACACCATATATTTT,CASRIPGNTIYF
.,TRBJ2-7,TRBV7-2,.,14,TGTGCCAGCAGCTTCTACAGTGCGAAAGACAAGCAGTACTTC,CASSFYSAKDKQYF
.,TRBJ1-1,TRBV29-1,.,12,TGCAGCGTTGATGGGGGGGGCACTGAAGCTTTCTTT,CSVDGGGTEAFF
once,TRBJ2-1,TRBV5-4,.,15,TGTGCCAGCAGCTACCGGGACGGAAAATACAATGAGCAGTTCTTC,CASSYRDGKYNEQFF
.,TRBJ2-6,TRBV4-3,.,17,TGCGCCAGCAGCCCCTCAGGACCGTCTTCTGGGGCCAACGTCCTGACTTTC,CASSPSGPSSGANVLTF
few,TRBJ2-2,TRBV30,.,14,TGTGCCTGGAGCATCGGATGGAACACCGGGGAGCTGTTTTTT,CAWSIGWNTGELFF
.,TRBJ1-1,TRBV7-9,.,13,TGTGCCAGCAGCTTAGAGACGAACACTGAAGCTTTCTTT,CASSLETNTEAFF
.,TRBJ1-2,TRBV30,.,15,TGTGCCTGGAGTGGGAGGACTTCAGGTCTGGATGGCTACACCTTC,CAWSGRTSGLDGYTF
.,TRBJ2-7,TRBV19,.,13,TGTGCCAGTAGTGCCGGACAGCGTGGCGAGCAGTACTTC,CASSAGQRGEQYF
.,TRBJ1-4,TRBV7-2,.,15,TGTGCCAGCAGCCCTAGGGCTGGGACTAATGAAAAACTGTTTTTT,CASSPRAGTNEKLFF
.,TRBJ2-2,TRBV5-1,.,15,TGCGCCAGCAGCTTGGTCGGGGTGGACACCGGGGAGCTGTTTTTT,CASSLVGVDTGELFF
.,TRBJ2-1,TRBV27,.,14,TGTGCCAGCAGTTTCCTAGCGCGCCACAATGAGCAGTTCTTC,CASSFLARHNEQFF
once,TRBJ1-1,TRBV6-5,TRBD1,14,TGTGCCAGCCGACCGACAGGGTACTTCACTGAAGCTTTCTTT,CASRPTGYFTEAFF
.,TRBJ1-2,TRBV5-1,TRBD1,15,TGCGCCAGCAGCTCTGTGGACAGGGGGCAACGTGGCTACACCTTC,CASSSVDRGQRGYTF
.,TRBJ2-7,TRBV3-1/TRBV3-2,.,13,TGTGCCAGCAGCCAAGAGTCCGCCTACGAGCAGTACTTC,CASSQESAYEQYF
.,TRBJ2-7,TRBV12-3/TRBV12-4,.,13,TGTGCCAGCAGTTTAGTCGCTCCCCCCGAGCAGTACTTC,CASSLVAPPEQYF
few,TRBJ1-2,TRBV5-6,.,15,TGTGCCAGCAGCCCCCCAGCGTTGTCTAACTATGGCTACACCTTC,CASSPPALSNYGYTF
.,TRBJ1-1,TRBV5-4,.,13,TGTGCCAGCAGCTGGCTAGGGGGTACTGAAGCTTTCTTT,CASSWLGGTEAFF
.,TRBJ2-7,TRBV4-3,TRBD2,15,TGCGCCAGCAGCCAAGGCGGGGGGAGCTCCTACGAGCAGTACTTC,CASSQGGGSSYEQYF
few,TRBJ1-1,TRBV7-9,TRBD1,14,TGTGCCAGCAGCGCCAGGGGGAGATGGACTGAAGCTTTCTTT,CASSARGRWTEAFF
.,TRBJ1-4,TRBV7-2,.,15,TGTGCCAGCAGCCCCGACAGGCCCTCGGATGAAAAACTGTTTTTT,CASSPDRPSDEKLFF
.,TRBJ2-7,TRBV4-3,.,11,TGCGCCAGCAGCCAAGCGCACGAGCAGTACTTC,CASSQAHEQYF
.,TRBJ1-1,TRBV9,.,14,TGTGCCAGCAGCGTACTTACATCGGGCACTGAAGCTTTCTTT,CASSVLTSGTEAFF
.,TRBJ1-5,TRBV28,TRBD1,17,TGTGCCAGCAGTTTACCGCGACAGGGACTATCGGGTCAGCCCCAGCATTTT,CASSLPRQGLSGQPQHF
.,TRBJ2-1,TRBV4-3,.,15,TGCGCCAGCAGCCAAGATGGGGATCGTAGGGATGAGCAGTTCTTC,CASSQDGDRRDEQFF
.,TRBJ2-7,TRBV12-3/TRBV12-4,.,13,TGTGCCAGCAGTTTGGCGCCCTCCTACGAGCAGTACTTC,CASSLAPSYEQYF
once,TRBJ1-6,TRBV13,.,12,TGTGCCAGCAGCCCGCATTATTCACCCCTCCACTTT,CASSPHYSPLHF
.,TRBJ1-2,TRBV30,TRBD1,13,TGTGCCTGGAGTTTCGACAGGGATAATGGCTACACCTTC,CAWSFDRDNGYTF
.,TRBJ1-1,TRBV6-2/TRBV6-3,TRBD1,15,TGTGCCAGCAGTTACCCCGACAGGGTAGGAACTGAAGCTTTCTTT,CASSYPDRVGTEAFF
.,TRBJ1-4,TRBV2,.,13,TGTGCCAGCAGGTTCGGAAGCAATGAAAAACTGTTTTTT,CASRFGSNEKLFF
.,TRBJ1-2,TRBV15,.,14,TGTGCCACCAGCAGAGAGTTGGGAAACTATGGCTACACCTTC,CATSRELGNYGYTF
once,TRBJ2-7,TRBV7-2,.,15,TGTGCCAGCAGCTTAGCCGGCGGACGGACCTACGAGCAGTACTTC,CASSLAGGRTYEQYF
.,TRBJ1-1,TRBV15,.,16,TGTGCCACCAGCAGAGATATGGGCCCGGGGAACACTGAAGCTTTCTTT,CATSRDMGPGNTEAFF
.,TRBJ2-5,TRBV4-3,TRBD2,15,TGCGCCAGCAGCCAAGATCCGGGAGGCCAAGAGACCCAGTACTTC,CASSQDPGGQETQYF
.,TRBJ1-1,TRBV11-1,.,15,TGTGCCAGCAGCTTAGGAGAGTCGGCGAACACTGAAGCTTTCTTT,CASSLGESANTEAFF
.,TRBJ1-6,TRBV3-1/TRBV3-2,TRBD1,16,TGTGCCAGCAGCCAAGCCACGGACAGGGGGCGATCACCCCTCCACTTT,CASSQATDRGRSPLHF
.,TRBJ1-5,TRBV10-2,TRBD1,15,TGCGCCAGCAGTCGGACAGGGTTAATGAATCAGCCCCAGCATTTT,CASSRTGLMNQPQHF
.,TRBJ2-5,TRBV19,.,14,TGTGCCAGTAGTATCGGGAAAGGGCAAGAGACCCAGTACTTC,CASSIGKGQETQYF